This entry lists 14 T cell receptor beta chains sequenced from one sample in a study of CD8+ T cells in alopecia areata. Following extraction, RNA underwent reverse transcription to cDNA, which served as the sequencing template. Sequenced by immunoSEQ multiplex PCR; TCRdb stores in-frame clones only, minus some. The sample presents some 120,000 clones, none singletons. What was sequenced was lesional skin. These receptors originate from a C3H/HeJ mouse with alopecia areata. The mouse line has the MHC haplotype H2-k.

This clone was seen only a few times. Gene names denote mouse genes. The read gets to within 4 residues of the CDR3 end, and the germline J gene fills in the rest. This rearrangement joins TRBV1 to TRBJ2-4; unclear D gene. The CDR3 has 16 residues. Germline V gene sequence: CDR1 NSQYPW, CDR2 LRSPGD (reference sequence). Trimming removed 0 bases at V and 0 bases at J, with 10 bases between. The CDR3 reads CTCSAESRPSQNTLYF. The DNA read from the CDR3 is TGCACCTGCAGTGCAGAATCCAGGCCTAGTCAAAAC.

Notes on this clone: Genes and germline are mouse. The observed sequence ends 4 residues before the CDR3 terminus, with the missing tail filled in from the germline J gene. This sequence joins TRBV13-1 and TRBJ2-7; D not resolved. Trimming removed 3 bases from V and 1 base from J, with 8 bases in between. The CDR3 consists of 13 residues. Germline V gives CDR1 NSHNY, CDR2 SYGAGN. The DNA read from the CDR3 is TGTGCCAGCAGTGGTCAGGTTTCCTAT. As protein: CASSGQVSY. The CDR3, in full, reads CASSGQVSYEQYF.

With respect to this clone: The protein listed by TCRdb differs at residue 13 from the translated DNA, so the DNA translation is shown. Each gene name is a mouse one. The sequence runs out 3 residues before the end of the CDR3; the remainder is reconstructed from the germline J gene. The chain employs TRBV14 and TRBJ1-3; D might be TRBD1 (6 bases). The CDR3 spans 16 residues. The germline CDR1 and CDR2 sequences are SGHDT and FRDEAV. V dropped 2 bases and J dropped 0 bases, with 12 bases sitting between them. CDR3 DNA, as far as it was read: TGTGCCAGCAGTTTAGGGGACAAATATTCTGGAAATACG. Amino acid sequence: CASSLGDKYSGNT. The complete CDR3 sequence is CASSLGDKYSGNTLYF. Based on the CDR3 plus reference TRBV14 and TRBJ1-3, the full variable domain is EAGVTQSPRYAVLQEGQAVSFWCDPISGHDTLYWYQQPRDQGPQLLVYFRDEAVIDNSQLPSDRFSAVRPKGTNSTLKIQSAKQGDTATYLCASSLGDKYSGNTLYFGEGSRLIVV.

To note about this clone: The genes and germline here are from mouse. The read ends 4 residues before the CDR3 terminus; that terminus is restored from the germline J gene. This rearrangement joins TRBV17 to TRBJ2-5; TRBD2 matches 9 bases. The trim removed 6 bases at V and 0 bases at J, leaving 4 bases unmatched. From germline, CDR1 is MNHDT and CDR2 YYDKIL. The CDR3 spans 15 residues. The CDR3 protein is CASSQLGGNQDTQYF. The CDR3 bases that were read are TGTGCTAGCAGCCAACTGGGGGGTAACCAAGAC.

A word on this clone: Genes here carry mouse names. CDR3 in amino acids: CASSLGLEYAEQFF. The DNA read from the CDR3 is TGTGCAAGCAGCTTGGGACTGGAGTATGCT. The chain links TRBV16 to TRBJ2-1; 8 nucleotides line up with TRBD2. The read stops 4 residues short of the end of the CDR3; the missing end is completed from the germline J gene. After removal of 3 bases from V and 4 bases from J, the junction contained 2 bases not matched to a gene. This CDR3 contains 14 residues. Germline V gene lookup returns CDR1 SGHSA and CDR2 FRNQAP. The variable domain in full, with the rest retrieved from reference TRBV16 and TRBJ2-1, is NAGVIQTPRHKVTGKGQEATLWCEPISGHSAVFWYRQTIVQGLEFLTYFRNQAPIDDSGMPKERFSAQMPNQSHSTLKIQSTQPQDSAVYLCASSLGLEYAEQFFGPGTRLTVL.

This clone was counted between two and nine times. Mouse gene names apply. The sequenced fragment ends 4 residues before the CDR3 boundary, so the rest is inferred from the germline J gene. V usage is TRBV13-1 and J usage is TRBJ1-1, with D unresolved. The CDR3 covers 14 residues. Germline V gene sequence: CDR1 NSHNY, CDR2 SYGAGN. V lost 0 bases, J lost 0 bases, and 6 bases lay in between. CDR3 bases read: TGTGCCAGCAGTGATGGTCAGACAAACACA. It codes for CASSDGQTNT. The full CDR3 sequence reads CASSDGQTNTEVFF.

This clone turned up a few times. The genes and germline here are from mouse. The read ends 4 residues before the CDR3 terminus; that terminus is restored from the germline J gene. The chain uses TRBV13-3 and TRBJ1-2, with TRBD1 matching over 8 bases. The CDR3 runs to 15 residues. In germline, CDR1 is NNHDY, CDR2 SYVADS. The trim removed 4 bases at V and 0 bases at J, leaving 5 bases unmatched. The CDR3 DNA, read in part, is TGTGCCAGCAGTCAACAGGGGGATGCAAACTCC. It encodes CASSQQGDANS. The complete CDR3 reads CASSQQGDANSDYTF.

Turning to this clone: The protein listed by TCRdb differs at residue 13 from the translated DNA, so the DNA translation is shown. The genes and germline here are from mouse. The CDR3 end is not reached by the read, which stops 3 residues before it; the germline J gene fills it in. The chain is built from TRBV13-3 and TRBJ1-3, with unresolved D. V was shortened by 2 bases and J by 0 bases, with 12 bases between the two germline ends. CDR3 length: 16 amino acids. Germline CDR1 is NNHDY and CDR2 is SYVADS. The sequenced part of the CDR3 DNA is TGTGCCAGCAGTGAAAAAACAAAATATTCTGGAAATACG. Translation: CASSEKTKYSGNT. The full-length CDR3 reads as CASSEKTKYSGNTLYF.

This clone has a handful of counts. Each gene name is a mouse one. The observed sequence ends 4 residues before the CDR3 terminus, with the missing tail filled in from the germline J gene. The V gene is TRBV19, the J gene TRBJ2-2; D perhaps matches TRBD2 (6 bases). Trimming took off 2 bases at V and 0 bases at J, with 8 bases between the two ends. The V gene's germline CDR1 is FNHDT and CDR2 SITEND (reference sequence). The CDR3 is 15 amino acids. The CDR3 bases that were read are TGTGCCAGCAGTATGACTGGTCCAAACACCGGG. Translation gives CASSMTGPNTG. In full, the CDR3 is CASSMTGPNTGQLYF.

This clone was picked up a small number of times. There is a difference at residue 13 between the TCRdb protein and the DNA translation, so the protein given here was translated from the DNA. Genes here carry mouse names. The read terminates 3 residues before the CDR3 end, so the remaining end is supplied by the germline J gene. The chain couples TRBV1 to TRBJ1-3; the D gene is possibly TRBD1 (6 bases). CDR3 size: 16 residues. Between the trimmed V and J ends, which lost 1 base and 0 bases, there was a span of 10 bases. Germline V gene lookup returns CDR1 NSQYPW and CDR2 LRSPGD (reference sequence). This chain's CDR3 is CTCSAGTANSGNTLYF. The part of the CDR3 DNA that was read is TGCACCTGCAGTGCAGGGACAGCAAATTCTGGAAATACG.

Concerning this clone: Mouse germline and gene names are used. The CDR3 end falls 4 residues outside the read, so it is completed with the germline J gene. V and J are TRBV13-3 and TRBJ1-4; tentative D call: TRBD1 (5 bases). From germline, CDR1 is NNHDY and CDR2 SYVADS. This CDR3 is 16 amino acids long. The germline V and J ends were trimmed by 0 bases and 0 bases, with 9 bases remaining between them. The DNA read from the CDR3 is TGTGCCAGCAGTGATGAGCGGGGGGTTTCCAACGAA. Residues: CASSDERGVSNE. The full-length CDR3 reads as CASSDERGVSNERLFF.

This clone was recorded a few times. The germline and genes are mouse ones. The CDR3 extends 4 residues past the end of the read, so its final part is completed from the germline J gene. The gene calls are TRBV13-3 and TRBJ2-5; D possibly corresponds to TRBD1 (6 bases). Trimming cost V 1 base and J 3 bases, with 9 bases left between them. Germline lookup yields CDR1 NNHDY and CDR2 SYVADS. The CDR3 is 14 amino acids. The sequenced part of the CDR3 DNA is TGTGCCAGCAGTGATAGGGGGACACAAGAC. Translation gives CASSDRGTQD. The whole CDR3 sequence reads CASSDRGTQDTQYF.

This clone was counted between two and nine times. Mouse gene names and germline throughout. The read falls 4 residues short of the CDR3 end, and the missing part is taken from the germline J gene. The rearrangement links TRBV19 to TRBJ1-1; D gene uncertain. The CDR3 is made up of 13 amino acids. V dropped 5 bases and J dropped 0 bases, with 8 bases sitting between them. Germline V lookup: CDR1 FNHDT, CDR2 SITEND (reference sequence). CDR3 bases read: TGTGCCAGCAGCTCAGGTGCAAACACA. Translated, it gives CASSSGANT. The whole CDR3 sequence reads CASSSGANTEVFF.

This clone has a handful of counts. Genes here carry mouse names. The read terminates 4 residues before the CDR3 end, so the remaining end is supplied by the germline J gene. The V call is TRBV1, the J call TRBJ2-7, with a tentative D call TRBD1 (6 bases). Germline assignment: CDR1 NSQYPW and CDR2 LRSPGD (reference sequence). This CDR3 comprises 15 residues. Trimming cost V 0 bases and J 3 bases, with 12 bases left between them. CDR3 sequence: CTCSADIRRGYEQYF. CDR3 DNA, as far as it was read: TGCACCTGCAGTGCAGATATCCGCAGGGGCTAT.